This TCR beta chain stems from a study of blood T cell repertoires in COVID-19. TCRdb keeps only in-frame clones here, not all; method: immunoSEQ multiplex PCR. The table records about 130,000 clones, over 75% of them present only once. CDR3 length equals 15 residues. CDR1 and CDR2 (germline): SGHNT, YYREEE (reference sequence). The V end was cut by 1 base, the J end by 0 bases, with 7 bases between. The receptor comes from a man older than 75 with active or convalescent COVID-19. The rearrangement joins TRBV5-4 to TRBJ2-2; no reliable D call. Material for sequencing was peripheral blood. The CDR3 region is CASSLRLANTGELFF. In DNA form, the CDR3 reads TGTGCCAGCAGCTTGCGGCTAGCGAACACCGGGGAGCTGTTTTTT. The variable domain in full, completed from reference TRBV5-4 and TRBJ2-2, reads ETGVTQSPTHLIKTRGQQVTLRCSSQSGHNTVSWYQQALGQGPQFIFQYYREEENGRGNFPPRFSGLQFPNYSSELNVNALELDDSALYLCASSLRLANTGELFFGEGSRLTVL.